This T cell receptor beta chain was sequenced during a study of blood T cell repertoires in COVID-19. On the study more broadly: Samples representing acute and convalescent COVID-19 were sourced from the United States, Italy and Spain. In each case, the material was cDNA or gDNA derived from T cells, B-cell-depleted T cells, or PBMCs.

Categorization into cohorts depended on clinical history that participants reported. Trimming took 5 bases from V and 8 from J, leaving 18 bases between them. CDR3 size: 14 residues. Per germline, CDR1 SNHLY and CDR2 FYNNEI. Sequencing was performed with immunoSEQ multiplex PCR; in TCRdb, only in-frame clones are kept and a portion is missing. The data show more than 250,000 clones, approximately 88% seen once. This clone turned up a few times. The specimen sequenced was PBMCs or T cells enriched from blood (not recorded which). The sequence came from a woman aged 40 to 50 with acute COVID-19. The V gene is TRBV2, the J gene TRBJ1-2; D is uncertain. The DNA for the CDR3 is TGTGCCAGCAGTCTCGGTGAGAGCGTCGTAGGCTACACCTTC. Its translation is CASSLGESVVGYTF.